A single sample is the source of the 27 T cell receptor beta chains below, sequenced in a study of cytomegalovirus exposure and HLA in healthy donors. Profiled with immunoSEQ multiplex PCR; TCRdb holds only in-frame clones, not every one. The repertoire holds approximately 300,000 clones, with more than 80% as singletons. Sequencing used PBMCs. These receptors originate from a woman younger than 30 in good health and CMV-seronegative.

This rearrangement joins TRBV5-6 to TRBJ2-1; D is uncertain. This CDR3 is built from 15 residues. V shed 0 bases and J shed 3 bases, with 10 bases lying between them. Germline loops: CDR1 SGHDT, CDR2 YYEEEE. The CDR3 nucleotides read TGTGCCAGCAGCTTGGTGCAGGCCCTCTACAATGAGCAGTTCTTC. This encodes CASSLVQALYNEQFF.

This sequence joins TRBV5-4 and TRBJ1-4; the match to TRBD1 covers 9 bases. J gave up 5 bases and V 3 bases, and 2 bases lay outside the gene matches. CDR3 length: 14 residues. The germline V gene encodes CDR1 SGHNT and CDR2 YYREEE (reference sequence). The CDR3 loop is CASSSGQGNEKLFF. The CDR3 bases are TGTGCCAGCAGCTCAGGACAGGGGAATGAAAAACTGTTTTTT.

CDR3 in DNA: TGTGCCAGCAGTCCCGGACAGGGGGCCACTGGGGCCAACGTCCTGACTTTC. Protein: CASSPGQGATGANVLTF. This sequence joins TRBV27 and TRBJ2-6; 11 bases are a match to TRBD1. The germline V gene has CDR1 MNHEY and CDR2 SMNVEV (reference sequence). The CDR3 has 17 residues. Unmatched junction bases numbered 5, after V lost 5 bases and J lost 2 bases. Together with reference TRBV27 and TRBJ2-6, the CDR3 gives the full variable domain: EAQVTQNPRYLITVTGKKLTVTCSQNMNHEYMSWYRQDPGLGLRQIYYSMNVEVTDKGDVPEGYKVSRKEKRNFPLILESPSPNQTSLYFCASSPGQGATGANVLTFGAGSRLTVL.

The chain uses TRBV7-8 and TRBJ2-7, with 8 bases aligning to TRBD1. V was pared by 1 base and J by 3 bases, with 5 bases of the junction left unmatched. Germline V lookup: CDR1 SGHVS, CDR2 FQNEAQ. The CDR3 length is 15 residues. The CDR3 DNA sequence: TGTGCCAGCAGCTTAGAACGAGGGACAGGCTACGAGCAGTACTTC. It encodes CASSLERGTGYEQYF.

This clone was seen a few times. The chain uses TRBV2 and TRBJ2-2; weak D call: TRBD2 (6 bases). Germline assignment: CDR1 SNHLY and CDR2 FYNNEI. Trimming removed 7 bases from V and 4 bases from J, with 19 bases in between. The CDR3 is 16 amino acids. CDR3 residues: CASIDLEGRSTGELFF. CDR3 nucleotides: TGTGCCAGCATCGACTTGGAGGGGCGCAGCACCGGGGAGCTGTTTTTT.

The chain is built from TRBV28 and TRBJ2-7; 7 positions agree with TRBD1. With V trimmed by 5 bases and J by 3 bases, 4 bases remained unmatched. CDR3 size: 13 residues. Germline CDR1 MDHEN, CDR2 SYDVKM. The DNA of the CDR3 is TGTGCCAGCAGTCCCAGACAGGGCTACGAGCAGTACTTC. It translates to CASSPRQGYEQYF.

The chain links TRBV6-5 to TRBJ1-4; 7 positions agree with TRBD1. V lost 3 bases to trimming and J lost 5 bases; unmatched junction nucleotides: 6. This CDR3 contains 15 residues. Germline assignment: CDR1 MNHEY and CDR2 SVGAGI. The DNA for the CDR3 is TGTGCCAGCAGTTATAGGGACAGAACGAATGAAAAACTGTTTTTT. This gives the protein CASSYRDRTNEKLFF.

V gene TRBV5-1 combines with J gene TRBJ2-1; D is perhaps TRBD2 (6 bases). The CDR3 sequence is 12 residues long. The germline V gene encodes CDR1 SGHRS and CDR2 YFSETQ. The V end was cut by 5 bases, the J end by 6 bases, with 9 bases between. The CDR3 here is CASRGEVNEQFF. The CDR3 nucleotides read TGCGCCAGCAGGGGGGAGGTCAATGAGCAGTTCTTC.

The chain uses TRBV2 and TRBJ1-1; weak D call: TRBD1 (6 bases). The CDR3 contains 14 residues. V shed 5 bases and J shed 4 bases, with 14 bases lying between them. CDR1 is SNHLY, CDR2 FYNNEI, per germline. Here the CDR3 DNA reads TGTGCCAGCAGTTTGGACAGCGTGGGCACTGAAGCTTTCTTT. Translated, it gives CASSLDSVGTEAFF.

The gene calls are TRBV7-2 and TRBJ2-2; 7 bases fit TRBD1. This CDR3 is 15 amino acids long. Germline CDR1 is SGHTA and CDR2 is FQGNSA. Trimming at V came to 6 bases and at J to 4 bases, leaving 8 bases not matched to a gene. This CDR3 is CASSPGTAATGELFF. For the CDR3, the DNA is TGTGCCAGCAGTCCCGGGACAGCGGCCACCGGGGAGCTGTTTTTT. Based on the CDR3 plus reference TRBV7-2 and TRBJ2-2, the full variable domain is GAGVSQSPSNKVTEKGKDVELRCDPISGHTALYWYRQSLGQGLEFLIYFQGNSAPDKSGLPSDRFSAERTGGSVSTLTIQRTQQEDSAVYLCASSPGTAATGELFFGEGSRLTVL.

The chain joins TRBV7-2 to TRBJ2-7; 13 bases map to TRBD2. V shed 5 bases, J shed 5 bases, and the junction held 6 bases outside the gene matches. Germline V gene sequence: CDR1 SGHTA, CDR2 FQGNSA. CDR3 length equals 15 residues. The CDR3 reads CASSTGLAGVHEQYF. CDR3 nucleotide sequence: TGTGCCAGCAGCACCGGACTAGCGGGAGTCCACGAGCAGTACTTC.

The chain employs TRBV5-4 and TRBJ2-7; D is undetermined. The CDR3 extends over 14 amino acids. V lost 5 bases and J lost 2, with 14 bases in between. The V gene's germline CDR1 is SGHNT and CDR2 YYREEE (reference sequence). This CDR3 reads CASSSWANPYEQYF. The DNA of the CDR3 is TGTGCCAGCAGTTCCTGGGCCAATCCCTACGAGCAGTACTTC. Together with reference TRBV5-4 and TRBJ2-7, the CDR3 gives the full variable domain: ETGVTQSPTHLIKTRGQQVTLRCSSQSGHNTVSWYQQALGQGPQFIFQYYREEENGRGNFPPRFSGLQFPNYSSELNVNALELDDSALYLCASSSWANPYEQYFGPGTRLTVT.

With respect to this clone: In the same sample, other DNA sequences code for this CDR3. This rearrangement joins TRBV6-6 to TRBJ2-1, with 10 nucleotides matching TRBD2. V was pared by 2 bases and J by 7 bases, with 5 bases of the junction left unmatched. Germline CDR1 is MNHNY and CDR2 is SVGAGI (reference sequence). The CDR3 contains 15 residues. The CDR3 DNA reads as TGTGCCAGCAGTTACAGTGCTAGCGGGAGTAATGAGCAGTTCTTC. This translates into CASSYSASGSNEQFF.

The chain carries TRBV18 and TRBJ1-1, with D unresolved. Between the trimmed V and J ends, which lost 0 bases and 0 bases, there was a span of 8 bases. The CDR3 consists of 15 residues. Germline V lookup: CDR1 KGHSH, CDR2 LQKENI. The CDR3 loop reads CASSPPSRVNTEAFF. The CDR3 DNA sequence: TGTGCCAGCTCACCACCGTCCCGGGTGAACACTGAAGCTTTCTTT.

V is TRBV25-1 and J is TRBJ2-1; 8 bases match TRBD2. V shed 3 bases, J shed 3 bases, and the junction held 4 bases outside the gene matches. The CDR3 extends over 15 amino acids. Germline CDR1 and CDR2: MGHDK and SYGVNS. CDR3 protein: CASSDGTRVYNEQFF. DNA of the CDR3: TGTGCCAGCAGTGACGGGACTAGAGTCTACAATGAGCAGTTCTTC.

This chain uses TRBV5-8 with TRBJ1-4; D possibly corresponds to TRBD1 (5 bases). This CDR3 has 15 residues. The ends were cut back, 4 bases at V and 7 bases at J, with 17 bases in the middle. CDR1 and CDR2 from the germline V gene are SGHTS and YDEGEE. The CDR3 nucleotides read TGTGCCAGCAGCCCAACAGGACTAAAGGCTGAAAAACTGTTTTTT. Translation: CASSPTGLKAEKLFF.

In nucleotides, the CDR3 is TGTGCCAGCAGCTTGTTTCCGGGGGGGAACACCGGGGAGCTGTTTTTT. Protein: CASSLFPGGNTGELFF. The chain uses TRBV7-2 and TRBJ2-2, with 7 bases fitting TRBD2. The CDR3 runs 16 residues. V was clipped by 3 bases and J by 1 base; unmatched bases: 5. CDR1 and CDR2 (germline): SGHTA, FQGNSA.

The chain links TRBV7-2 to TRBJ2-3, with TRBD2 identical over 11 bases. There are 20 residues in the CDR3. CDR1 SGHTA and CDR2 FQGNSA come from the germline V gene. The V and J ends lost 0 bases and 7 bases, in that order; junction bases with no gene match: 18. This CDR3 reads CASSLAPLGLAGGSYNTQYF. The DNA of the CDR3 is TGTGCCAGCAGCTTAGCGCCGTTAGGGCTAGCGGGAGGCTCATACAATACGCAGTATTTT.

The chain employs TRBV2 and TRBJ2-2, with TRBD2 as a possible D gene (5 bases). Deletions cut 8 bases from V and 4 bases from J, with 14 bases between. CDR3 length: 14 residues. Germline V gene lookup returns CDR1 SNHLY and CDR2 FYNNEI. The CDR3 DNA reads as TGTGCCAGCTCCCAAACTAGTACCACCGGGGAGCTGTTTTTT. It specifies CASSQTSTTGELFF.

The gene calls are TRBV5-1 and TRBJ1-1; weak D call: TRBD1 (6 bases). This CDR3 comprises 15 residues. Trimming stripped 4 bases from V and 4 bases from J, with 17 bases between. Germline V CDR1 and CDR2: SGHRS, YFSETQ. The CDR3 loop reads CASSLTQGSSTEAFF. The CDR3 nucleotides read TGCGCCAGCAGCCTCACACAGGGTTCTTCCACTGAAGCTTTCTTT. The full variable domain, with the rest looked up from reference TRBV5-1 and TRBJ1-1, is KAGVTQTPRYLIKTRGQQVTLSCSPISGHRSVSWYQQTPGQGLQFLFEYFSETQRNKGNFPGRFSGRQFSNSRSEMNVSTLELGDSALYLCASSLTQGSSTEAFFGQGTRLTVV.

This clone was seen a few times. The CDR3 here is CASRVTGYTEAFF. CDR3 sequence (DNA): TGTGCCAGCAGGGTGACAGGGTACACTGAAGCTTTCTTT. This chain joins TRBV2 and TRBJ1-1; 7 positions match TRBD1. The CDR3 loop spans 13 amino acids. J was trimmed by 3 bases and V by 6 bases; bases with no gene match: 4. Germline loops: CDR1 SNHLY, CDR2 FYNNEI. The full variable domain, completed using reference TRBV2 and TRBJ1-1, is EPEVTQTPSHQVTQMGQEVILRCVPISNHLYFYWYRQILGQKVEFLVSFYNNEISEKSEIFDDQFSVERPDGSNFTLKIRSTKLEDSAMYFCASRVTGYTEAFFGQGTRLTVV.

The CDR3 DNA is TGTGCCAGCAGTTTATCCAGGGAATTTGAGCAGTTCTTC. It specifies CASSLSREFEQFF. This sequence joins TRBV6-5 and TRBJ2-1; D is perhaps TRBD1 (5 bases). V dropped 4 bases and J dropped 9 bases, with 13 bases sitting between them. Germline CDR1 reads MNHEY; CDR2 reads SVGAGI. The CDR3 covers 13 residues.

This clone has more than one count but fewer than ten. This rearrangement joins TRBV14 to TRBJ1-2; D unresolved. There are 13 residues in the CDR3. The germline V and J ends were trimmed by 4 bases and 4 bases, with 10 bases remaining between them. In germline, CDR1 is SGHDN, CDR2 FVKESK. The CDR3 DNA is TGTGCCAGCAGCCGCAGCGTTGGCTATGGCTACACCTTC. This encodes CASSRSVGYGYTF.

V usage is TRBV19 and J usage is TRBJ2-7, with 7 bases that match TRBD2. The V and J ends lost 4 bases and 0 bases, in that order; junction bases with no gene match: 3. From germline, CDR1 is LNHDA and CDR2 SQIVND (reference sequence). This CDR3 is 14 amino acids long. CDR3 DNA sequence: TGTGCCAGTAGTAAGGGCGGGAGCTCCTACGAGCAGTACTTC. This codes for CASSKGGSSYEQYF.

The chain joins TRBV6-4 to TRBJ2-1, with TRBD2 identical over 7 bases. CDR1 is MRHNA, CDR2 SNTAGT, per germline. Trimming cost V 5 bases and J 3 bases; bases outside gene matches: 13. The CDR3 is 17 residues long. Here the CDR3 DNA reads TGTGCCAGCAGTCCGATTACTAGCGTCTGCATCTACAATGAGCAGTTCTTC. It yields the protein CASSPITSVCIYNEQFF.

The chain carries TRBV10-3 and TRBJ1-1; D is ambiguous. V dropped 10 bases and J dropped 1 base, with 13 bases sitting between them. The CDR3 spans 13 residues. Germline CDR1 is ENHRY and CDR2 is SYGVKD. The CDR3 is CANTAEPNTEAFF. Here the CDR3 DNA reads TGTGCCAACACAGCGGAACCGAACACTGAAGCTTTCTTT.

This clone was detected only once. The chain uses TRBV29-1 and TRBJ2-3; 7 nucleotides align to TRBD2. The V segment lost 4 bases and the J segment 0 bases; nucleotides outside the gene matches: 4. The germline CDR1 and CDR2 sequences are SQVTM and ANQGSEA. The CDR3 extends over 14 amino acids. The CDR3 sequence: CSVAGRKSTDTQYF. Written as DNA, the CDR3 is TGCAGCGTTGCCGGGAGGAAGAGCACAGATACGCAGTATTTT.